A single sample is the source of the 6 T cell receptor beta chains below, sequenced in a study of T-cell memory formation after mild COVID-19. TCRdb redid the calling of the 5' RACE reads with MiXCR, one entry per CDR3 protein. Of about 130,000 distinct CDR3 sequences in the sample, about 17% were seen once. Sequences were obtained from PBMCs or a T cell subset sorted from them (not recorded which). The receptors shown here come from a young man who had mild COVID-19 (a few samples of this study predate the infection). Cell type and time point are not known.

This clonotype has a handful of counts. The DNA for the CDR3 is TGCGCCAGCAGCTTGGCAGGGGGCAATCAGCCCCAGCATTTT. This gives the protein CASSLAGGNQPQHF. The gene calls are TRBV5-1 and TRBJ1-5; possibly TRBD1 for D (6 bases). Germline lookup yields CDR1 SGHRS and CDR2 YFSETQ. Trimming left V 0 bases short and J 2 bases short, with 6 bases between. There are 14 residues in the CDR3.

J is TRBJ1-1 and V is TRBV20-1; 7 positions match TRBD1. The germline V gene has CDR1 DFQATT and CDR2 SNEGSKA (reference sequence). The CDR3 runs 14 residues. V lost 3 bases, J lost 1 base, and 5 bases stayed unmatched. The CDR3 DNA sequence: TGCAGTGCTAGTGGAGACAGGGCGAACACTGAAGCTTTCTTT. It encodes CSASGDRANTEAFF.

This clonotype has only one observation. The chain employs TRBV2 and TRBJ1-1; D is undetermined. The CDR3 runs 14 residues. The V end was cut by 4 bases, the J end by 0 bases, with 9 bases between. From germline, CDR1 is SNHLY and CDR2 FYNNEI. The CDR3 region is CASSARRLNTEAFF. CDR3 sequence (DNA): TGTGCCAGCAGTGCCAGACGGTTGAACACTGAAGCTTTCTTT.

This sequence joins TRBV7-2 and TRBJ2-1; possibly TRBD1 for D (6 bases). This CDR3 has 13 residues. Germline V lookup: CDR1 SGHTA, CDR2 FQGNSA. V lost 3 bases to trimming and J lost 7 bases, with 10 bases between them. The chain's CDR3 is CASSFRGSNEQFF. For the CDR3, the DNA is TGTGCCAGCAGCTTCAGGGGAAGTAATGAGCAGTTCTTC.

This clonotype was picked up a small number of times. CDR3 sequence (DNA): TGCAGCATCGTCGACAGGGCTTCCTACGAGCAGTACTTC. This encodes CSIVDRASYEQYF. The V gene is TRBV29-1, the J gene TRBJ2-7, with 7 bases aligning to TRBD1. Germline V lookup: CDR1 SQVTM, CDR2 ANQGSEA. CDR3 size: 13 residues. V dropped 8 bases and J dropped 1; count of bases not matched to a gene: 8.

A word on this clonotype: One end of the junction varies from germline; a read error may be responsible. This sequence joins TRBV7-2 and TRBJ1-6; a possible D gene is TRBD1 (5 bases). Germline CDR1 SGHTA, CDR2 FQGNSA. The CDR3 contains 18 residues. The chain's CDR3 is CASSLEGPPLSYNSPLHF. CDR3 nucleotide sequence: TGTGCCAGCAGCCTAGAGGGACCACCTCTAAGTTATAATTCTCCCCTCCACTTT.